The TCR beta chain under discussion was sequenced for a study of T cell responses to AZD1222 COVID-19 vaccine. Study-level findings and limits: Sampling captured repertoires only after the peak T cell response. Two AZD1222 administrations were followed by greater Spike-specific TCR breadth and depth. Epitopes outside B.1.351 and B.1.1.7 mutated regions reportedly drew nearly half of spike TCRs. There were mostly white British donors and more females than males, and clonal diversity was possibly underestimated.

The data were produced by immunoSEQ multiplex PCR, yet TCRdb's version contains in-frame clones alone and is incomplete. The top ten hold roughly 5% of the sample, which has approximately 70,000 clones, approximately 90% seen once. In the case of this clone: Its antigen is unknown.

The sample in question was peripheral blood, obtained 28 days after the second dose of the MenACWY control vaccine. This sequence was found in an adult who received the MenACWY meningococcal vaccine as a control.

CDR3 protein: CASSYGPGGPPDTQYF. The DNA for the CDR3 is TGTGCCAGCAGTTACGGGCCGGGGGGGCCCCCAGATACGCAGTATTTT. The chain uses TRBV6-5 and TRBJ2-3; 8 bases are a match to TRBD2. Per the germline V gene, CDR1 is MNHEY and CDR2 is SVGAGI. The CDR3 covers 16 residues. With 2 bases clipped from V and 4 bases from J, the junction kept 8 bases outside the gene matches.